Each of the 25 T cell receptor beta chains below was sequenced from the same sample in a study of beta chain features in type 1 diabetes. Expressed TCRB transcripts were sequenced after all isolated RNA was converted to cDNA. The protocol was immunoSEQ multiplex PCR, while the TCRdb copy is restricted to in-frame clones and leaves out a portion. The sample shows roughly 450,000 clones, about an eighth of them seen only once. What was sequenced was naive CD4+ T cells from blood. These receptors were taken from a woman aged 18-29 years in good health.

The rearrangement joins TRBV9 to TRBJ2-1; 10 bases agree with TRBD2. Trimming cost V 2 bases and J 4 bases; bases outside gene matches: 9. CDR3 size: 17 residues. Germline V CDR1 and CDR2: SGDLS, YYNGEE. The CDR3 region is CASSVATEREGYNEQFF. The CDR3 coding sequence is TGTGCCAGCAGCGTCGCAACCGAGCGGGAGGGGTACAATGAGCAGTTCTTC.

Written as DNA, the CDR3 is TGCGCCAGCAGCCAGGGGCAGGGGATAGTCACAGATACGCAGTATTTT. This encodes CASSQGQGIVTDTQYF. This sequence joins TRBV4-3 and TRBJ2-3, with a weak D call TRBD1 (6 bases). Trimming removed 3 bases at V and 2 bases at J, with 15 bases between. CDR1 and CDR2 from the germline V gene are LGHNA and YSLEER. This CDR3 has 16 amino acids.

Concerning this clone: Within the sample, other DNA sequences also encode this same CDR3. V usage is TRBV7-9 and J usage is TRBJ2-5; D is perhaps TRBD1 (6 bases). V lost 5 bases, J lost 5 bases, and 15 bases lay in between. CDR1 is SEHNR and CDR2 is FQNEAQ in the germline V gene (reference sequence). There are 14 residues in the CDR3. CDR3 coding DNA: TGTGCCAGCAGCCCACAGGGAATTGGGGAGACCCAGTACTTC. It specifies CASSPQGIGETQYF.

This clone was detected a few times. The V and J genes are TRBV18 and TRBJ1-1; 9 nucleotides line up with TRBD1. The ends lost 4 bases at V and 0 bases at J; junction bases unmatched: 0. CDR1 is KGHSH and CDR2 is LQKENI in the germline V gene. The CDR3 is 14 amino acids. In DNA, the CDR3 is TGTGCCAGCTCACGGGACAGGGTGAACACTGAAGCTTTCTTT. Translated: CASSRDRVNTEAFF.

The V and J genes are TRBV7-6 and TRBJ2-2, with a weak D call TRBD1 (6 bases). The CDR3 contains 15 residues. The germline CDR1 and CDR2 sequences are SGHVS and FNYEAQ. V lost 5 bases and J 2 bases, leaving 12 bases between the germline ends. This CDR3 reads CASSPTGLNTGELFF. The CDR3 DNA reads TGTGCCAGCAGCCCCACAGGGCTAAACACCGGGGAGCTGTTTTTT.

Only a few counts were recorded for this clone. Here the CDR3 DNA reads TGTGCCAGCAGCCCAGGAGGGTCCGGGGCCAACGTCCTGACTTTC. Protein product: CASSPGGSGANVLTF. The chain couples TRBV27 to TRBJ2-6; perhaps TRBD2 as D (6 bases). The CDR3 runs to 15 residues. From germline, CDR1 is MNHEY and CDR2 SMNVEV (reference sequence). Trimming shortened V by 6 bases and J by 4 bases, and 13 bases separated the two germline ends.

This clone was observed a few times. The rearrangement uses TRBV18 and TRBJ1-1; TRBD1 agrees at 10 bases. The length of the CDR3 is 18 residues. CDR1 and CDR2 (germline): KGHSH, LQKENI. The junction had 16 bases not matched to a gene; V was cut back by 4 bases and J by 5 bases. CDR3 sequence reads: CASSLTTGQGSLETEAFF. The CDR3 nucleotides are TGTGCCAGCTCACTGACCACGGGACAGGGGTCTTTAGAGACTGAAGCTTTCTTT.

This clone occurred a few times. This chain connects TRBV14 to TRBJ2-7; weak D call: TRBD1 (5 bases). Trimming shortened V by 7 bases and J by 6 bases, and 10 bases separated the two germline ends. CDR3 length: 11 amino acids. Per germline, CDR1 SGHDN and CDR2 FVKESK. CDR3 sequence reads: CASNTDTEQYV. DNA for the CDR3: TGTGCCAGCAACACGGACACCGAGCAGTACGTC.

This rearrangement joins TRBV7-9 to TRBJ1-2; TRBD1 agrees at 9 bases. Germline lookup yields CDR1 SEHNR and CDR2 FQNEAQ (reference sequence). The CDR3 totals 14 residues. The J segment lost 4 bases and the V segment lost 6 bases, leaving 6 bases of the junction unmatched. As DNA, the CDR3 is TGTGCCAGCAGTCCCGGGACAGGGCCCTATGGCTACACCTTC. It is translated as CASSPGTGPYGYTF. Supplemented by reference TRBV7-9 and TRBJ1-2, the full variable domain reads DTGVSQNPRHKITKRGQNVTFRCDPISEHNRLYWYRQTLGQGPEFLTYFQNEAQLEKSRLLSDRFSAERPKGSFSTLEIQRTEQGDSAMYLCASSPGTGPYGYTFGSGTRLTVV.

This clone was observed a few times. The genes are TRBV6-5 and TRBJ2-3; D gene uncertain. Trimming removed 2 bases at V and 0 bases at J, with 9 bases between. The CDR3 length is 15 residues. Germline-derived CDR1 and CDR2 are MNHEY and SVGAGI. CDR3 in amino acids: CASSYGRYSTDTQYF. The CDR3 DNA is TGTGCCAGCAGTTACGGGCGGTACAGCACAGATACGCAGTATTTT.

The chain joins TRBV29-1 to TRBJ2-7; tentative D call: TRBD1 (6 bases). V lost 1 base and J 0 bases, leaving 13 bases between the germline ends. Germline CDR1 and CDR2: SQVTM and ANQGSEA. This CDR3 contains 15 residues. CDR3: CSVEVRGQYSYEQYV. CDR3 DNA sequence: TGCAGCGTTGAAGTAAGGGGACAATACTCCTACGAGCAGTACGTC.

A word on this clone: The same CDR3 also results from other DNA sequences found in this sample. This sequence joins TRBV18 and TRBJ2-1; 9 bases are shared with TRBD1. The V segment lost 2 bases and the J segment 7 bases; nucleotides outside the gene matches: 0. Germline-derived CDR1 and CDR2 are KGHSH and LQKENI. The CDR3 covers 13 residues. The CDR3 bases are TGTGCCAGCTCACCAGGGACAGGGAATGAGCAGTTCTTC. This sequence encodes CASSPGTGNEQFF.

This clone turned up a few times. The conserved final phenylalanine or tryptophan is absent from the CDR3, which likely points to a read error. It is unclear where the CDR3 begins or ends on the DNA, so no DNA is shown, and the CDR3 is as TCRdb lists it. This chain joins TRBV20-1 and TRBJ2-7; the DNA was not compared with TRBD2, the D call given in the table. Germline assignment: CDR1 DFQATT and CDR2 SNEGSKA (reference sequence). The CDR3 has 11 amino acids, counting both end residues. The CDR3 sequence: CSAGSGTSGTL.

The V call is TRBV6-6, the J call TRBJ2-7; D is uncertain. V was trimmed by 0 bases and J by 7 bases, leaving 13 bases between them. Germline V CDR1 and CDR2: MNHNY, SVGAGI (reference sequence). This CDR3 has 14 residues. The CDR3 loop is CASSYSDGVREQYV. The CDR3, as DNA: TGTGCCAGCAGTTACTCGGACGGTGTACGGGAGCAGTACGTC.

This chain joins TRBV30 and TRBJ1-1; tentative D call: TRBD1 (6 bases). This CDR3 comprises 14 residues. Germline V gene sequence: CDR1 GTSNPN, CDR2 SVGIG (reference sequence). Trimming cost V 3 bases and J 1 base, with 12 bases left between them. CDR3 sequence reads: CAWSQGHRNTEAFF. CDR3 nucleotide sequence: TGTGCCTGGAGCCAGGGACACCGGAACACTGAAGCTTTCTTT.

CDR3 DNA: TGTGCCAGCAGCCGGCCTTCGACCAGGGACATGAACACTGAAGCTTTCTTT. The encoded protein is CASSRPSTRDMNTEAFF. The rearrangement links TRBV7-9 to TRBJ1-1; perhaps TRBD1 as D (6 bases). The CDR3 is 17 amino acids. Trimming took off 5 bases at V and 0 bases at J, with 19 bases between the two ends. Per germline, CDR1 SEHNR and CDR2 FQNEAQ (reference sequence).

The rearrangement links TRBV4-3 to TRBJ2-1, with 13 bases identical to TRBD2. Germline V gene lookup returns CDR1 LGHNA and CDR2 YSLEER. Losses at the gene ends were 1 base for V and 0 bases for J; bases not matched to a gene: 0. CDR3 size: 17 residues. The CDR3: CASSQGTSGSSYNEQFF. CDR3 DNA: TGCGCCAGCAGCCAAGGGACTAGCGGGAGCTCCTACAATGAGCAGTTCTTC.

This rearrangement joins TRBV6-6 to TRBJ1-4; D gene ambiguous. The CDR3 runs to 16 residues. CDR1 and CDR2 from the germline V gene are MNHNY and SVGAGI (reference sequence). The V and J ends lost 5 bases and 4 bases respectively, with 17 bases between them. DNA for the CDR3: TGTGCCAGCAGTGTTGGGGAGGGAAGATTTAATGAAAAACTGTTTTTT. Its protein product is CASSVGEGRFNEKLFF.

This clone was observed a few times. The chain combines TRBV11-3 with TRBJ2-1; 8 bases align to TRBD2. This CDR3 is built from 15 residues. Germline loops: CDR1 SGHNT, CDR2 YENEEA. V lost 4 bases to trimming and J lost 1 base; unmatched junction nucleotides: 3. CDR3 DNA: TGTGCCAGCAGCTCAGCGGGAGTGTCCTACAATGAGCAGTTCTTC. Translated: CASSSAGVSYNEQFF.

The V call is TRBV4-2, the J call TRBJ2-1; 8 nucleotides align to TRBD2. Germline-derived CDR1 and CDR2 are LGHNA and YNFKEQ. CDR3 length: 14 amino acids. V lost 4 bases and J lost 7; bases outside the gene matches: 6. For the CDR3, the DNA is TGTGCCAGCAGCCCATTTTTAGCGGGGAATGAGCAGTTCTTC. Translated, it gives CASSPFLAGNEQFF.

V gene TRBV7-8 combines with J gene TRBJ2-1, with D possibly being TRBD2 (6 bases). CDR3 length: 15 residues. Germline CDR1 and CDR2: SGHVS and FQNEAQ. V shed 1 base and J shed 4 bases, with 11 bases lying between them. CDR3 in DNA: TGTGCCAGCAGCTTAGGGCGGGGCCTATACAATGAGCAGTTCTTC. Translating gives CASSLGRGLYNEQFF.

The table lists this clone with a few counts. The CDR3 here is CSVDGILATDTQYF. CDR3 DNA sequence: TGCAGCGTTGACGGGATTCTGGCGACAGATACGCAGTATTTT. The rearrangement joins TRBV29-1 to TRBJ2-3; weak D call: TRBD2 (5 bases). With 3 bases removed from V and 3 bases from J, the gap between germline ends came to 13 bases. Germline CDR1 reads SQVTM; CDR2 reads ANQGSEA. The CDR3 loop spans 14 amino acids.

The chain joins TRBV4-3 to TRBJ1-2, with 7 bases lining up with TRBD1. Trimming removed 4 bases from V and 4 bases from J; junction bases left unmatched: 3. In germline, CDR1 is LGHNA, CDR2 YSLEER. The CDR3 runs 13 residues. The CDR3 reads CASSRDRAYGYTF. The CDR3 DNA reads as TGCGCCAGCAGCCGAGACAGGGCCTATGGCTACACCTTC.

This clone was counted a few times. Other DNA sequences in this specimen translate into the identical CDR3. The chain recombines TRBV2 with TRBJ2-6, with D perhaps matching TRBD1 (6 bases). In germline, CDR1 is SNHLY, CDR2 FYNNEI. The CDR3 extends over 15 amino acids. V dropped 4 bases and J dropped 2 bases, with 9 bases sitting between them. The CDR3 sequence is CASSAQGAGANVLTF. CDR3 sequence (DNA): TGTGCCAGCAGTGCACAGGGTGCTGGGGCCAACGTCCTGACTTTC.

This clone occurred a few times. CDR3 sequence reads: CASSKPGLAAYNEQFF. DNA of the CDR3: TGTGCCAGTAGTAAACCGGGACTAGCGGCCTACAATGAGCAGTTCTTC. J is TRBJ2-1 and V is TRBV19; 11 positions match TRBD2. Germline values: CDR1 LNHDA, CDR2 SQIVND (reference sequence). V was clipped by 4 bases and J by 2 bases; unmatched bases: 4. The CDR3 runs to 16 residues.